This T cell receptor beta chain was sequenced for a study of T-cell memory formation after mild COVID-19. The CDR3 runs to 15 residues. CDR1 and CDR2 from the germline V gene are SGDLS and YYNGEE. With 6 bases removed from V and 3 bases from J, the gap between germline ends came to 16 bases. General observations from the study: Pre-infection memory harbored some responding clones, suggesting cross-reactive memory joined. In second-wave clones peaking day 37, SARS-CoV-2 specificity remained unconfirmed.

5'RACE with constant-segment primers built TCRalpha and TCRbeta cDNA libraries with UMIs. Via MiXCR, TCRdb re-called the 5' RACE reads, giving one row per CDR3 protein. The table has about 260,000 distinct CDR3 sequences, roughly 15% seen once. This clonotype was detected a few times. Its antigen remains unidentified. This TCR was sampled from a man aged 18 to 29 who had mild COVID-19 (a few samples of this study predate the infection). Cell type and time point are not known. The chain recombines TRBV9 with TRBJ2-1, with D possibly being TRBD2 (7 bases). Material: PBMCs or a T cell subset sorted from them (not recorded which). DNA for the CDR3: TGTGCCAGCACGGAGGCGGGGGCGAACTACAATGAGCAGTTCTTC. Its translation is CASTEAGANYNEQFF.